The sequence of this T cell receptor beta chain was determined in a study of blood T cell repertoires in COVID-19. Background on the study: Acute and convalescent COVID-19 specimens originated in the United States, Italy and Spain.

Authors' methods: Estimation of nucleated cell counts relied on the amplification of reference gene primers. Profiling relied on immunoSEQ multiplex PCR, and the TCRdb table lists in-frame clones only, not all of them. V and J calls plus clone size are reproduced from that table; the DNA served to infer D and trimming. The sample has 130,000 or so clones; 75% to 90% are singletons. CDR1 DFQATT and CDR2 SNEGSKA come from the germline V gene (reference sequence). The CDR3 covers 11 residues. V lost 6 bases and J 6 bases, leaving 8 bases between the germline ends. V gene TRBV20-1 combines with J gene TRBJ1-4; a possible D gene is TRBD1 (5 bases). Sequenced sample: peripheral blood. The origin of this receptor is a man between 70 and 80 years old with active or convalescent COVID-19. The CDR3 region is CSARDYEKLFF. CDR3 nucleotides: TGCAGTGCAAGGGACTATGAAAAACTGTTTTTT.